This T cell receptor (beta chain) derives from a study of post-analysis software for immune sequencing data. Unique molecular identifiers had been added to the TCR beta cDNA libraries. TCRdb re-derived calls from the PCR reads in MiXCR, one entry per CDR3 protein. The repertoire holds approximately 350,000 distinct CDR3 sequences, with 30% to 45% as singletons. V was pared by 5 bases and J by 6 bases, with 7 bases of the junction left unmatched. This CDR3 is built from 14 residues. Germline lookup yields CDR1 DFQATT and CDR2 SNEGSKA (reference sequence). Study-wide results and caveats: Relative to controls, patients had a few TRBV segments at higher frequency, with TRBV5-6, TRBV5-1 and TRBV20-1 among these.

This clonotype has a handful of counts. Antigen unknown. Source material: blood. The sequence derives from a girl aged 5-17 years with multiple sclerosis. This chain connects TRBV20-1 to TRBJ2-3; 11 nucleotides match TRBD2. CDR3 amino acids: CSAPRTSGPDTQYF. The DNA of the CDR3 is TGCAGTGCTCCGCGGACTAGCGGGCCTGATACGCAGTATTTT.